The clone carrying this T cell receptor (beta chain) was picked up many times. Each CDR3 protein is one row after TCRdb ran MiXCR on the RT-PCR reads. The table shows thousands of distinct CDR3 sequences, with roughly 13% occurring only once. This entry comes from a study of patients and donors after allogeneic stem cell transplantation. Germline assignment: CDR1 SGHDT and CDR2 YYEEEE. V was pared by 0 bases and J by 11 bases, with 14 bases between. This CDR3 has 13 amino acids. Sequences were obtained from blood, either unsorted or a sorted T cell fraction (not recorded which). The chain uses TRBV5-6 and TRBJ1-1; perhaps TRBD1 as D (5 bases). The sequence came from a human donor who was either an allogeneic HSCT recipient or a stem cell or donor lymphocyte infusion donor (not recorded which). It is not recorded whose cells these are; they may come from a transplant donor. CDR3 coding DNA: TGTGCCAGCAGCTTGGGAGCAAGGGCAGGGGCTTTCTTT. It translates to CASSLGARAGAFF.